Only a few counts were recorded for the clone carrying this T cell receptor (beta chain). The antigen is unknown. Trimming took 6 bases from V and 0 from J; bases not matched to a gene: 2. There are 15 residues in the CDR3. Germline assignment: CDR1 LNHDA and CDR2 SQIVND (reference sequence). Using RNA transcripts as the source, TCR beta CDR3 regions were amplified. The TCR CDR3 first-round RT-PCR relied on the HTBI primer set. TCRdb analysed the multiplex PCR reads with MiXCR anew, one entry per CDR3 protein. Seen here are 690,000 or so distinct CDR3 sequences, around 20% observed once, and the top ten hold 16%. This entry belongs to a study of T cells in Graves' hyperthyroidism and ophthalmopathy. Study findings and constraints: Blood also showed most of the thyroid clonotypes that were expanded above 0.001.

Disease duration under 2 months; hyperthyroidism patients were aged 18 to 65. PBMCs stemmed from 10 ml fresh peripheral blood. The origin of this receptor is a woman aged 45-59 years with Graves' hyperthyroidism that later progressed to Graves' ophthalmopathy. The sequencing input was blood. This sequence joins TRBV19 and TRBJ2-3; 11 bases match TRBD1. In nucleotides, the CDR3 is TGTGCCAGTAGAAGGACAGGGGGCAGCACAGATACGCAGTATTTT. This codes for CASRRTGGSTDTQYF.